The clone carrying this T cell receptor beta chain was recorded many times. This sample is drawn from a study of read filtering for tumor transcriptome and immune sequencing. This library used approximately 0.4 ug RNA and molecular barcoded adaptors spanning alpha/delta and beta/gamma chains. From the reads, TCRdb called clonotypes with MiXCR, one entry per CDR3 protein. The table lists approximately 60,000 distinct CDR3 sequences, 20% of them singletons, with about 15% in the top ten. Germline V gives CDR1 SGHRS, CDR2 YFSETQ. Germline trimming cut 4 bases from V and 3 bases from J; bases unmatched to any gene: 8. CDR3 length: 15 residues.

This TCR derives from a donor at least 40 years old with multiple myeloma. The chain links TRBV5-1 to TRBJ1-1, with 8 bases identical to TRBD1. The sequenced material came from a population of CD138-negative cells sorted from bone marrow. DNA of the CDR3: TGCGCCAGCAGCCCTCTTGGGGGACAGGACACTGAAGCTTTCTTT. It translates to CASSPLGGQDTEAFF.